This T cell receptor (beta chain) was sequenced for a study of regulatory T cells in long-lasting Graves disease. As for the study in general: Positivity for TSH receptor antibodies plus over 5 years of antithyroid drugs meant persistent Graves' disease. The study, taken as a whole, reports: No thyroid tissue was studied; the work used peripheral blood only. Favoring TRBV28, TRBJ1-2 and TRBJ2-5 was a feature seen in persistent disease. Relative to new patients (around 1,000), persistent patients exhibited greater sharing of public clonotypes (around 3,000).

Germline V gene data show CDR1 as DFQATT and CDR2 as SNEGSKA (reference sequence). The CDR3 contains 17 residues. V shed 5 bases, J shed 5 bases, and the junction held 17 bases outside the gene matches. For TCR beta, libraries came from iRepertoire HTBI primers and Arm-PCR of CDR3 regions. TCRdb redid the calling of the multiplex PCR reads with MiXCR, one entry per CDR3 protein. The sample lists a few hundred thousand distinct CDR3 sequences; 23% were seen once. Specified time point: persistent/refractory GD, antithyroid drugs over 5 years with positive TRAb. From PBMCs, RNA was extracted and then used to make the TCR library. Regarding this clonotype: The antigen is not known.

J is TRBJ2-7 and V is TRBV20-1, with TRBD2 matching 11 bases. The clonotype comes from a middle-aged woman with Graves disease. Here the sequenced sample was peripheral blood mononuclear cells (PBMCs), taken when the disease was refractory, from a patient treated with antithyroid drugs. The chain's CDR3 is CSASRTSGPVPLDEQYF. The CDR3 DNA follows: TGCAGTGCTTCTCGGACTAGCGGGCCCGTCCCCCTCGACGAGCAGTACTTC.